This T cell receptor (beta chain) was identified during a study of blood T cell repertoires in COVID-19. Study background: The United States, Italy and Spain supplied acute and convalescent COVID-19 samples. Sample material is recorded as cDNA or gDNA derived from T cells, B-cell-depleted T cells, or PBMCs.

The CDR3 sequence is 14 residues long. The V segment lost 5 bases and the J segment 5 bases; nucleotides outside the gene matches: 5. Germline V gene data show CDR1 as SNHLY and CDR2 as FYNNEI. In the original workflow: Amplified reference gene primers provided the basis for estimating nucleated cell counts. This table comes from immunoSEQ multiplex PCR, and its TCRdb copy is limited to in-frame clones, with some not included. V and J calls and clone size are copied from that table; D and trimming were computed from the DNA. The table lists approximately 62,000 clones, about 81% of them singletons. The sample consisted of peripheral blood. The chain is built from TRBV2 and TRBJ1-1; TRBD1 agrees at 10 bases. This clonotype was obtained from a man aged 80 or over with acute or convalescent COVID-19. CDR3 amino acids: CASSQPGQGTEAFF. DNA for the CDR3: TGTGCCAGCAGTCAACCGGGACAGGGGACTGAAGCTTTCTTT.